These 8 T cell receptor beta chains originate from one sample sequenced in a study of CD8+CD57+ T cells in acquired aplastic anemia (dated by TCRdb to 2016 to 2019). Expansion of CD8+CD57+ cells had been shown by flow cytometry in the patients chosen for sequencing. The sequencer was an Illumina HiSeq 2000. Profiling of TCR beta VDJ combinations and CDR3 sequences used genomic DNA as the template. Using fastp trimming at Q25 and MiXCR clonotype assembly, TCRdb reanalyzed the public sequencing data and kept in-frame beta chains. Rows are unified per CDR3 protein, each entry keeping the most common DNA and genes. Across this sample there are 160,000 or so distinct CDR3 sequences, with around half seen only once. The ten largest clones take up about 2.9% of the sample. Specimen: sorted CD4+, CD8+, or CD8+CD57+ T cells (not recorded which) from PBMCs. The receptors come from a human donor with aplastic anemia.

V gene TRBV15 combines with J gene TRBJ2-1; 9 bases are shared with TRBD2. V was pared by 5 bases and J by 10 bases, with 6 bases of the junction left unmatched. CDR1 LNHNV and CDR2 YYDKDF come from the germline V gene (reference sequence). The CDR3 consists of 13 residues. The CDR3 is CATSGFLAGEQFF. The DNA of the CDR3 is TGTGCCACCAGCGGATTCCTAGCGGGGGAGCAGTTCTTC.

As concerns this clonotype: A read error is possible here, since a much larger clone lies one base away. The chain carries TRBV24-1 and TRBJ2-2, with D perhaps matching TRBD2 (6 bases). The CDR3 contains 14 residues. Germline V lookup: CDR1 KGHDR, CDR2 SFDVKD. The CDR3 loop reads CASSYRLNTGGLFF. In DNA form, the CDR3 reads TGTGCCAGCAGTTACCGACTAAACACCGGGGGGCTGTTTTTT.

As concerns this clonotype: At one end, the junction sequence differs from germline, possibly due to a read error. V usage is TRBV18 and J usage is TRBJ1-3; D ambiguous. The length of the CDR3 is 17 residues. Looked up from germline, CDR1 is KGHSH and CDR2 is LQKENI. CDR3 coding DNA: TGTGCCAGCTCACCACAACGGACGGCAACCTCTGGAAACACCAGATATTTT. It yields the protein CASSPQRTATSGNTRYF.

This clonotype appeared once. This chain links TRBV9 with TRBJ1-3; D uncertain. Germline CDR1 reads SGDLS; CDR2 reads YYNGEE. The CDR3 is 14 residues long. V was shortened by 3 bases and J by 2 bases, with 9 bases between the two germline ends. CDR3 region: CASSARGAGNTIYF. CDR3 DNA sequence: TGTGCCAGCAGCGCCCGGGGAGCTGGAAACACCATATATTTT. Together with reference TRBV9 and TRBJ1-3, the CDR3 gives the full variable domain: DSGVTQTPKHLITATGQRVTLRCSPRSGDLSVYWYQQSLDQGLQFLIQYYNGEERAKGNILERFSAQQFPDLHSELNLSSLELGDSALYFCASSARGAGNTIYFGEGSWLTVV.

This clonotype appeared many times. The chain couples TRBV4-1 to TRBJ1-2; D uncertain. CDR3 length: 12 amino acids. The germline gives CDR1 MGHRA, CDR2 YSYEKL. V shed 0 bases and J shed 8 bases, with 7 bases lying between them. The CDR3 DNA is TGCGCCAGCAGCCAAGATTTAGTAGGCTACACCTTC. Translation gives CASSQDLVGYTF.

There are a few counts of this clonotype. The chain is built from TRBV5-4 and TRBJ2-5; tentative D call: TRBD1 (5 bases). Germline CDR1 reads SGHNT; CDR2 reads YYREEE (reference sequence). The CDR3 consists of 14 residues. Trimming pared 0 bases from V and 1 base from J, leaving 7 bases between. The CDR3 DNA is TGTGCCAGCAGCTTGGGAAGGGGCCAAGAGACCCAGTACTTC. Its translation is CASSLGRGQETQYF.

This clonotype was counted ten times or more. The chain links TRBV7-8 to TRBJ1-1; maybe TRBD1 (6 bases). The CDR3 spans 15 residues. Germline V gives CDR1 SGHVS, CDR2 FQNEAQ. The V end lost 5 bases, the J end lost 1 base, and 14 bases lay between the germline ends. The CDR3 region has the DNA TGTGCCAGCAGCCTGACGGGACAACAGAACACTGAAGCTTTCTTT. Its translation is CASSLTGQQNTEAFF.

The chain couples TRBV10-2 to TRBJ2-3; perhaps TRBD1 as D (5 bases). The ends were cut back, 7 bases at V and 6 bases at J, with 8 bases in the middle. The CDR3 is 11 amino acids. Per germline, CDR1 WSHSY and CDR2 SAAADI. The DNA for the CDR3 is TGCGCCAGCACCAGGGCGGATACGCAGTATTTT. This translates into CASTRADTQYF.